This T cell receptor beta chain was identified during a study of blood T cells in healthy people across ages. For the second PCR, which ran for about 7 to 11 cycles, a sample-barcoded 5' primer and a J-beta primer mix were used. In TCRdb, the 5' RACE reads were re-called with MiXCR into one record per CDR3 protein. This repertoire shows 850,000 to 1,100,000 distinct CDR3 sequences, around two fifths found once; its top ten account for about an eighth. In this sample, this clonotype turned up a few times. The CDR3 sequence is 12 residues long. The ends were cut back, 4 bases at V and 5 bases at J, with 6 bases in the middle.

This receptor was taken from a man aged 18-30 years in good health. The rearrangement joins TRBV12-3 or TRBV12-4 to TRBJ2-1; D not resolved. Sequencing used blood. The CDR3 here is CASSSVNNEQFF. In DNA, the CDR3 is TGTGCCAGCAGTTCCGTTAACAATGAGCAGTTCTTC.